The rows below give T cell receptor beta chains drawn from one sample of a study of blood T cells in healthy people across ages. TCRdb fed the 5' RACE reads into MiXCR, producing one record per CDR3 protein. The sample consists of approximately 680,000 distinct CDR3 sequences, 32% of them appearing once. Sequencing was done on a sample of blood. The receptor source for this set is a woman of 80 years or more in good health. Both conserved end residues are part of each CDR3. The D gene is left open where the match is weak. Only part of the rows carry a size: once, few, many, or a class if the clone is expanded.

>TRBV20-1|.|TRBJ1-2|many
CSAWTANYGYTF
TGCAGTGCTTGGACAGCTAACTATGGCTACACCTTC
>TRBV29-1|TRBD1|TRBJ2-7|many
CSVGQGSYEQYF
TGCAGCGTTGGACAGGGCTCCTACGAGCAGTACTTC
>TRBV18|.|TRBJ1-1|.
CASSPDGTWGSTEAFF
TGTGCCAGCTCCCCGGACGGTACCTGGGGGAGTACTGAAGCTTTCTTT
>TRBV12-3/TRBV12-4|TRBD2|TRBJ2-7|many
CASSLTSGGHTTYF
TGTGCCAGCAGTTTGACTAGCGGGGGACATACGACGTACTTC
>TRBV5-1|.|TRBJ2-7|.
CASSLVGEKQYF
TGCGCCAGCAGCTTGGTAGGGGAGAAGCAGTACTTC
>TRBV7-9|TRBD1|TRBJ2-1|many
CASSWTGTGLNEQFF
TGTGCCAGCAGCTGGACCGGGACAGGGTTAAATGAGCAGTTCTTC
>TRBV5-6|TRBD1|TRBJ1-1|.
CASSPRGPGAEAFF
TGTGCCAGCAGCCCCAGGGGGCCTGGGGCTGAAGCTTTCTTT
>TRBV19|TRBD1|TRBJ1-5|.
CASSSGTGEQPQHF
TGTGCCAGTAGTTCCGGGACAGGGGAACAGCCCCAGCATTTT
>TRBV7-9|TRBD1|TRBJ2-6|.
CASSHLTGSAGANVLAF
TGTGCCAGCAGCCATCTGACAGGGAGCGCTGGGGCCAACGTCTTGGCTTTC
>TRBV21-1|.|TRBJ2-5|few
CASSKWGLAGGPFNEQYF
TGTGCCAGCAGCAAATGGGGACTAGCGGGGGGGCCTTTCAATGAGCAGTACTTC
>TRBV19|TRBD1|TRBJ1-1|.
CASSYGGQVNTEAFF
TGTGCCAGTAGCTATGGGGGACAGGTGAACACTGAAGCTTTCTTT
>TRBV19|TRBD1|TRBJ2-1|many
CASSAGAMGQGSYNEQFF
TGTGCCAGTAGTGCGGGGGCAATGGGACAGGGATCCTACAATGAGCAGTTCTTC
>TRBV11-2|TRBD1|TRBJ1-3|once
CASSFRIRDRRTTSSGNTIYF
TGTGCCAGCAGCTTTCGAATCCGGGACAGACGAACCACTAGCTCTGGAAACACCATATATTTT
>TRBV12-3/TRBV12-4|.|TRBJ1-5|.
CAGSKIEGNRPQHF
TGTGCCGGCAGCAAAATCGAGGGGAATCGGCCCCAGCATTTT
>TRBV9|.|TRBJ2-3|many
CASSVEVESDTQYF
TGTGCCAGCAGCGTAGAGGTCGAATCGGATACGCAGTATTTT
>TRBV4-3|TRBD1|TRBJ2-5|many
CASSQSTGTVGKTQYF
TGCGCCAGCAGCCAATCCACCGGGACAGTGGGGAAGACCCAGTACTTC
>TRBV7-2|.|TRBJ1-1|many
CASSPRGVMNTEAFF
TGTGCCAGCAGCCCCCGGGGCGTCATGAACACTGAAGCTTTCTTT
>TRBV7-2|.|TRBJ1-2|many
CASSLGTGPRGYTF
TGTGCCAGCAGCTTAGGTACGGGGCCGCGTGGCTACACCTTC
>TRBV29-1|TRBD1|TRBJ2-5|few
CSVALTGGEETQYF
TGCAGCGTTGCGTTGACAGGGGGTGAAGAGACCCAGTACTTC
>TRBV7-2|.|TRBJ1-6|many
CASSFPEANSPLHF
TGTGCCAGCAGCTTCCCGGAGGCCAATTCACCCCTCCACTTT
>TRBV20-1|.|TRBJ1-5|.
CSASPPTEQPQHF
TGCAGTGCTAGTCCCCCGACTGAGCAGCCCCAGCATTTT
>TRBV24-1|.|TRBJ2-3|many
CATSEAGTGDTQYF
TGTGCCACCAGTGAGGCAGGTACGGGGGATACGCAGTATTTT
>TRBV28|.|TRBJ2-5|.
CASSLDLGRGAGGTQYF
TGTGCCAGCAGTTTAGATCTAGGACGGGGGGCCGGAGGGACCCAGTACTTC
>TRBV15|.|TRBJ2-1|many
CATSRATPIPYNEQFF
TGTGCCACCAGCAGAGCAACACCGATACCCTACAATGAGCAGTTCTTC
>TRBV20-1|.|TRBJ1-1|.
CSARDWVERNTEAFF
TGCAGTGCTAGAGATTGGGTTGAAAGGAACACTGAAGCTTTCTTT
>TRBV19|.|TRBJ2-3|.
CASSINVRGDTQYF
TGTGCCAGTAGTATTAACGTACGGGGTGATACGCAGTATTTT
>TRBV18|.|TRBJ2-7|few
CASSTYSESYEQYF
TGTGCCAGCTCTACCTATTCGGAATCCTACGAGCAGTACTTC
>TRBV11-2|.|TRBJ1-2|many
CASSPRDASRYGYTF
TGTGCCAGCAGCCCCCGGGACGCCAGCCGCTATGGCTACACCTTC
>TRBV9|TRBD1|TRBJ2-5|many
CASSATGTASGETQYF
TGTGCCAGCAGCGCTACCGGGACAGCCTCGGGTGAGACCCAGTACTTC
>TRBV18|TRBD2|TRBJ2-5|few
CASSPLAGGTEETQYF
TGTGCCAGCTCACCACTAGCGGGGGGGACAGAAGAGACCCAGTACTTC
>TRBV7-6|.|TRBJ1-1|many
CASSSSITWNTEAFF
TGTGCCAGCAGCTCGTCAATAACGTGGAACACTGAAGCTTTCTTT
>TRBV28|TRBD2|TRBJ2-3|many
CASTPPALAGGTDTQYF
TGTGCCAGCACCCCTCCCGCCCTAGCGGGCGGCACAGATACGCAGTATTTT
>TRBV6-2/TRBV6-3|TRBD1|TRBJ2-7|.
CASSYFGPGQGAQQYF
TGTGCCAGCAGTTACTTTGGCCCGGGGCAGGGGGCTCAGCAGTACTTC
>TRBV10-3|TRBD2|TRBJ2-1|.
CAISGGGNEQFF
TGTGCCATCAGTGGCGGGGGAAATGAGCAGTTCTTC
>TRBV6-2/TRBV6-3|.|TRBJ2-7|.
CASSCYLGRSSNEQYF
TGTGCCAGCAGTTGCTACCTAGGGAGGTCCTCGAACGAGCAGTACTTC
>TRBV12-3/TRBV12-4|.|TRBJ1-5|many
CASTLTGGNQPQHF
TGTGCCAGCACCTTGACAGGCGGGAATCAGCCCCAGCATTTT
>TRBV7-2|.|TRBJ1-5|.
CASSRAYSNQPQHF
TGTGCCAGCAGTAGGGCGTATAGCAATCAGCCCCAGCATTTT
>TRBV30|.|TRBJ1-2|once
CAWRLQGPYNGYTF
TGTGCCTGGAGGTTACAGGGACCTTATAATGGCTACACCTTC
>TRBV7-9|.|TRBJ2-3|many
CASSPAVFTDTQYF
TGTGCCAGCAGCCCCGCAGTCTTCACAGATACGCAGTATTTT
>TRBV14|.|TRBJ2-2|.
CASNRANTGELFF
TGTGCCAGCAATCGAGCGAACACCGGGGAGCTGTTTTTT
>TRBV7-2|.|TRBJ2-3|many
CASSQAGRAQYF
TGTGCCAGCAGCCAAGCCGGACGTGCGCAGTATTTT
>TRBV18|TRBD1|TRBJ1-6|.
CASSPGQGAHPLHF
TGTGCCAGCTCACCTGGACAGGGGGCTCACCCCCTCCACTTT
>TRBV30|.|TRBJ1-5|.
CAWSTGMGQPQHF
TGTGCCTGGAGTACAGGGATGGGCCAGCCCCAGCATTTT
>TRBV6-5|.|TRBJ2-1|many
CASSYREGANEQFF
TGTGCCAGCAGTTACAGGGAGGGGGCCAATGAGCAGTTCTTC
>TRBV5-6|.|TRBJ1-6|many
CASSLAIGVGSPLHF
TGTGCCAGCAGCTTGGCCATAGGGGTCGGCTCACCCCTCCACTTT
>TRBV27|TRBD1|TRBJ2-2|many
CASSSGQDGPRDTGELFF
TGTGCCAGCAGTTCGGGACAGGATGGGCCTAGGGACACCGGGGAGCTGTTTTTT
>TRBV20-1|.|TRBJ1-2|many
CSARDSSKAGGGYTF
TGCAGTGCTAGAGATTCTTCGAAGGCAGGCGGGGGCTACACCTTC
>TRBV20-1|TRBD1|TRBJ2-1|many
CSAGRQGAYEQFF
TGCAGTGCTGGCAGGCAGGGGGCTTATGAGCAGTTCTTC